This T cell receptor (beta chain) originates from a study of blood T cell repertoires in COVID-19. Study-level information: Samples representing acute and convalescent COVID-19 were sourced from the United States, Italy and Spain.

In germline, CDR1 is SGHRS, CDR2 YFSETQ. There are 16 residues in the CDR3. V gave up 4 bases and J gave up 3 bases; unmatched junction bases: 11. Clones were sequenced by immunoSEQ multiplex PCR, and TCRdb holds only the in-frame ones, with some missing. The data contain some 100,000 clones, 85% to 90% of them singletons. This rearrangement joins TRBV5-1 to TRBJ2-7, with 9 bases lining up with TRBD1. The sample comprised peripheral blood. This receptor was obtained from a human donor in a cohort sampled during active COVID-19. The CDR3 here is CASSPTTGTGIYEQYF. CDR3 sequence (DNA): TGCGCCAGCAGCCCCACTACCGGGACAGGGATCTACGAGCAGTACTTC.